This T cell receptor (beta chain) was sequenced for a study of shared T cell receptors in the human thymus. The assay was immunoSEQ multiplex PCR, and TCRdb's table has in-frame clones only and misses some. This table has under 450,000 clones, about 95% appearing once. V gave up 7 bases and J gave up 4 bases, with 17 bases separating them. CDR1 is MGHDK and CDR2 is SYGVNS in the germline V gene. The CDR3 runs 15 residues. Sequencing was done on a sample of thymocytes. The rearrangement links TRBV25-1 to TRBJ1-3; no clear D. This sequence was found in a human donor. This chain's CDR3 is CASMTTFPGGNTIYF. CDR3 DNA sequence: TGTGCCAGCATGACAACGTTCCCGGGCGGAAACACCATATATTTT. The complete variable domain, with remaining parts taken from reference TRBV25-1 and TRBJ1-3, reads EADIYQTPRYLVIGTGKKITLECSQTMGHDKMYWYQQDPGMELHLIHYSYGVNSTEKGDLSSESTVSRIRTEHFPLTLESARPSHTSQYLCASMTTFPGGNTIYFGEGSWLTVV.